The 4 T cell receptor beta chains below come from one sample, sequenced in a study of post-analysis software for immune sequencing data. Prepared libraries of TCR beta cDNA carried unique molecular identifiers. One entry per CDR3 protein results from TCRdb running MiXCR on the PCR reads. The repertoire consists of about 820,000 distinct CDR3 sequences, with 53% occurring once and the leading ten covering approximately 4.2%. These receptors have no identified antigens. Broader study findings: Patients had higher frequencies than controls of five or six TRBV segments, including TRBV5-6, TRBV5-1 and TRBV20-1.

The sample consisted of blood. The origin of the receptors is a girl aged 5 to 17 with multiple sclerosis.

The V call is TRBV12-3 or TRBV12-4, the J call TRBJ2-5; 12 bases map to TRBD2. The V and J ends lost 10 bases and 5 bases, in that order; junction bases with no gene match: 11. The CDR3 length is 15 residues. Here the CDR3 reads CATSSGGASGETQYF. For the CDR3, the DNA is TGTGCCACCTCTAGCGGGGGGGCCTCCGGTGAGACCCAGTACTTC.

The chain combines TRBV29-1 with TRBJ2-1, with TRBD2 as a possible D gene (6 bases). The V gene's germline CDR1 is SQVTM and CDR2 ANQGSEA. This CDR3 has 16 amino acids. Trimming removed 2 bases from V and 4 bases from J, with 18 bases in between. In DNA form, the CDR3 reads TGCAGCGTTGAACGGGCGGGGTGGCCTTTTTACAATGAGCAGTTCTTC. Its translation is CSVERAGWPFYNEQFF.

This clonotype showed up just a few times. V is TRBV29-1 and J is TRBJ2-7; 9 bases line up with TRBD2. Per the germline V gene, CDR1 is SQVTM and CDR2 is ANQGSEA. J gave up 2 bases and V 7 bases, and 12 bases lay outside the gene matches. There are 15 residues in the CDR3. DNA for the CDR3: TGCAGCGCGAAAAGGGGGGCTAGCGGGGCCTACGAGCAGTACTTC. It translates to CSAKRGASGAYEQYF.

The chain uses TRBV7-8 and TRBJ1-5; possible D gene TRBD1, 5 bases. V dropped 1 base and J dropped 2 bases, with 12 bases sitting between them. CDR1 and CDR2 (germline): SGHVS, FQNEAQ. This CDR3 is built from 16 residues. Here the CDR3 DNA reads TGTGCCAGCAGCTTAGGATGGACAAAAGGCAATCAGCCCCAGCATTTT. Protein sequence: CASSLGWTKGNQPQHF.